These 14 T cell receptor beta chains originate from one sample sequenced in a study of tumor-infiltrating lymphocytes in primary liver carcinoma. The source material, roughly 18-33 mg of unsorted bulk tissue, was used to co-extract RNA and DNA. With roughly 500 ng total RNA as template and a constant-region primer, TCR beta cDNA was made. It was through three nested multiplex PCR rounds of slightly modified ARM-PCR that TCR beta libraries arose. The first two PCR rounds used TRBV1-TRBV30 primers with a Cbeta primer, roughly 10 cycles each. TCRdb re-derived calls from the multiplex PCR reads in MiXCR, one entry per CDR3 protein. The sample consists of some 190,000 distinct CDR3 sequences, 85% of them appearing once. Specimen: tumor tissue from primary liver carcinoma. The receptor source for this set is a man in his forties with primary liver carcinoma and hepatitis B virus infection.

The chain joins TRBV11-3 to TRBJ2-2; TRBD1 might be the D (6 bases). The germline gives CDR1 SGHNT, CDR2 YENEEA. This CDR3 spans 15 amino acids. Trimming stripped 2 bases from V and 10 bases from J, with 17 bases between. CDR3 residues: CASSLSLRGDTELFF. CDR3 coding DNA: TGTGCCAGCAGCTTATCCCTCAGGGGCGATACGGAGCTGTTTTTT.

The V gene is TRBV5-6, the J gene TRBJ2-7, with D possibly being TRBD1 or TRBD2 (5 bases each). V lost 4 bases and J lost 3, with 29 bases in between. The germline V gene encodes CDR1 SGHDT and CDR2 YYEEEE. This CDR3 has 19 amino acids. This CDR3 is CASSAIGAREGQNCYEQYF. The CDR3 DNA reads TGTGCCAGCAGCGCCATAGGGGCCCGCGAGGGGCAGAACTGCTACGAGCAGTACTTC.

Comment on this clonotype: Because the CDR3 is missing its conserved closing phenylalanine or tryptophan, this is likely a read error. It is unclear where the CDR3 begins or ends on the DNA, so no DNA is shown, and the CDR3 is as TCRdb lists it. This sequence joins TRBV12-3 or TRBV12-4 and TRBJ1-4. The CDR3 is 13 residues long, ends included. The CDR3 region is CASSLAGTEILLL.

Comment on this clonotype: A single base separates this from a much larger clone, so it may be a read error. The chain links TRBV7-8 to TRBJ2-5; D unclear. The CDR3 is 13 amino acids. Per the germline V gene, CDR1 is SGHVS and CDR2 is FQNEAQ. V lost 5 bases and J lost 1, with 8 bases in between. The CDR3 region has the DNA TGTGCCAGCAGCATCGCGGTCCAAGAGACCCAGTACTTC. It is translated as CASSIAVQETQYF.

Of note for this clonotype: Given a much more abundant clone one base away, this may be a read error. V gene TRBV5-8 combines with J gene TRBJ2-3, with 13 positions matching TRBD2. The CDR3 length is 19 residues. The germline V gene has CDR1 SGHTS and CDR2 YDEGEE. The CDR3 spells CVSSRGLAGEYKSTDTQYF. In DNA, the CDR3 is TGTGTCAGCAGCCGAGGACTAGCGGGAGAGTACAAGAGCACAGATACGCAGTATTTT. Looking up the rest from reference TRBV5-8 and TRBJ2-3 gives the full variable domain: EAGVTQSPTHLIKTRGQQATLRCSPISGHTSVYWYQQALGLGLQFLLWYDEGEERNRGNFPPRFSGRQFPNYSSELNVNALELEDSALYLCVSSRGLAGEYKSTDTQYFGPGTRLTVL.

This clonotype was seen just once. At one boundary the junction diverges from the germline segment, which might be a read error. CDR3 sequence (DNA): TGCAGCGGCGGGACGGGGGACGAGACTAGCACAGATACGCGGCTTTTT. Translated, it gives CSGGTGDETSTDTRLF. The chain joins TRBV29-1 to TRBJ2-3; 7 bases fit TRBD2. CDR1 is SQVTM and CDR2 is ANQGSEA in the germline V gene. The CDR3 loop spans 16 amino acids.

A note on this clonotype: An end of the junction does not agree with germline; a read error may underlie this. This chain links TRBV6-2 or TRBV6-3 with TRBJ2-7; D uncertain. CDR3 length equals 13 residues. Germline loops: CDR1 MNHEY, CDR2 SVGEGT. The CDR3 DNA reads as TGTGGCAGCATTTACGAGGTACCCTACGAGCTGTACTTC. Translated: CGSIYEVPYELYF.

Regarding this clonotype: A junction boundary mismatches the germline segment, possibly from a read error. The rearrangement links TRBV11-2 to TRBJ2-5; TRBD1 aligns across 7 bases. CDR1 SGHAT and CDR2 FQNNGV come from the germline V gene. This CDR3 spans 14 amino acids. This chain's CDR3 is CASSLTGAEETQYF. CDR3 DNA sequence: TGTGCCAGTAGCTTAACAGGGGCGGAAGAGACCCAGTACTTC.

This clonotype has a count of ten or more. The J gene is TRBJ2-7, the V gene TRBV28, with a weak D call TRBD1 (6 bases). The CDR3 totals 14 residues. V was clipped by 3 bases and J by 4 bases, with 13 bases between them. Germline V gene lookup returns CDR1 MDHEN and CDR2 SYDVKM. The CDR3 DNA reads as TGTGCCAGCAGTTTTAAGGGGGTCTGGTACGAGCAGTACTTC. Protein: CASSFKGVWYEQYF.

Details on this clonotype: The junction does not match germline at one end; this may be a read error. The genes are TRBV4-2 and TRBJ2-7, with D perhaps given as TRBD1 or TRBD2 (5 bases each). The length of the CDR3 is 15 residues. The germline V gene has CDR1 LGHNA and CDR2 YNFKEQ. The CDR3 spells CGSNQDEGSGYQQYF. CDR3 sequence (DNA): TGTGGCAGCAACCAAGATGAGGGGAGCGGCTACCAGCAGTACTTC.

This clonotype was detected many times. The rearrangement joins TRBV29-1 to TRBJ2-4; 8 nucleotides line up with TRBD1. With 6 bases clipped from V and 8 bases from J, the junction kept 9 bases outside the gene matches. The CDR3 has 13 residues. CDR1 and CDR2 from the germline V gene are SQVTM and ANQGSEA. CDR3 in DNA: TGCAGCGTAGAACCCGACAGGGGCGACATTCAGTACTTC. It yields the protein CSVEPDRGDIQYF.

The chain is built from TRBV5-1 and TRBJ2-1; 12 bases fit TRBD2. The end of the DNA is better explained by TRBJ2-7, so the J call may be wrong. This CDR3 region has 15 residues. The germline V gene has CDR1 SGHRS and CDR2 YFSETQ. CDR3 DNA sequence: TGCTCAAGCAGCTCTCTAGCGGGAGGGCCCAATGAGCAGTACTTC. This codes for CSSSSLAGGPNEQYF.

In regard to this clonotype: Lacking the conserved final phenylalanine or tryptophan, this CDR3 likely reflects a read error. The chain employs TRBV11-1 and TRBJ1-6, with a possible D match to TRBD1 (5 bases). CDR1 and CDR2 (germline): SGHAT, FQDESV (reference sequence). This CDR3 region has 13 residues. The CDR3 is CASSRTLASPLHI. CDR3 nucleotide sequence: TGTGCCAGCAGCCGGACATTGGCTTCACCGCTCCACATT.

Many counts were recorded for this clonotype. This rearrangement joins TRBV12-3 or TRBV12-4 to TRBJ1-6; D not resolved. V lost 6 bases and J lost 5, with 11 bases in between. The CDR3 spans 14 residues. DNA for the CDR3: TGTGCCAGCAGCTCAACAGTACATAATTCACCCCTCCACTTT. It yields the protein CASSSTVHNSPLHF.